The 12 T cell receptor beta chains given below trace back to one sample, sequenced in a study of CD8+ T cells in alopecia areata. Reverse transcription of extracted RNA yielded cDNA, which provided the sequencing template. Some clones are missing from TCRdb's copy, which holds only in-frame ones; the method was immunoSEQ multiplex PCR. The sample lists 220,000 or so clones, about 60% occurring once. This specimen consisted of CD4+ T cells sorted from blood, obtained at week 0. The origin of the receptors is a human donor with alopecia areata.

The chain recombines TRBV5-1 with TRBJ1-1; D is unresolved. This CDR3 is 14 amino acids long. Germline V CDR1 and CDR2: SGHRS, YFSETQ. The ends were cut back, 2 bases at V and 1 base at J, with 9 bases in the middle. The CDR3 reads CASSFRETNTEAFF. CDR3 nucleotide sequence: TGCGCCAGCAGCTTTAGGGAAACGAACACTGAAGCTTTCTTT.

V usage is TRBV30 and J usage is TRBJ2-5, with TRBD1 matching 7 bases. The J segment lost 2 bases and the V segment lost 0 bases, leaving 3 bases of the junction unmatched. There are 14 residues in the CDR3. CDR1 is GTSNPN, CDR2 SVGIG, per germline (reference sequence). CDR3 coding DNA: TGTGCCTGGAGTGTAATGGACAGGCAAGAGACCCAGTACTTC. This translates into CAWSVMDRQETQYF.

This clone was seen a few times. V usage is TRBV6-6 and J usage is TRBJ1-1; D unresolved. Trimming pared 7 bases from V and 1 base from J, leaving 10 bases between. Germline V gene data show CDR1 as MNHNY and CDR2 as SVGAGI (reference sequence). This CDR3 has 13 residues. The CDR3 sequence: CASTPPGNTEAFF. The CDR3, as DNA: TGTGCCAGCACCCCTCCGGGGAACACTGAAGCTTTCTTT.

The V and J genes are TRBV30 and TRBJ2-1, with 7 bases that match TRBD2. V gave up 2 bases and J gave up 10 bases; unmatched junction bases: 5. The CDR3 length is 12 residues. CDR1 is GTSNPN and CDR2 is SVGIG in the germline V gene (reference sequence). CDR3 sequence (DNA): TGTGCCTGGAGTACCACTAGCGTCGAGCAGTTCTTC. It yields the protein CAWSTTSVEQFF.

This clone was counted a few times. Here the CDR3 DNA reads TGTGCCAGCAGCTTAGGACAGTCCTCCTACGAGCAGTACTTC. This sequence encodes CASSLGQSSYEQYF. The V call is TRBV7-9, the J call TRBJ2-7; D may be TRBD1 (5 bases). Trimming left V 1 base short and J 0 bases short, with 7 bases between. The CDR3 runs 14 residues. Germline V gives CDR1 SEHNR, CDR2 FQNEAQ (reference sequence). Together with reference TRBV7-9 and TRBJ2-7, the CDR3 gives the full variable domain: DTGVSQNPRHKITKRGQNVTFRCDPISEHNRLYWYRQTLGQGPEFLTYFQNEAQLEKSRLLSDRFSAERPKGSFSTLEIQRTEQGDSAMYLCASSLGQSSYEQYFGPGTRLTVT.

This chain connects TRBV6-1 to TRBJ1-5, with 8 bases identical to TRBD1. The V segment lost 3 bases and the J segment 2 bases; nucleotides outside the gene matches: 12. The germline gives CDR1 MNHNS, CDR2 SASEGT. This CDR3 is 18 amino acids long. The CDR3 DNA follows: TGTGCCAGCAGTGAGGCGGCAGGGGGCTTTAGGGGCAATCAGCCCCAGCATTTT. It translates to CASSEAAGGFRGNQPQHF.

This chain joins TRBV5-1 and TRBJ1-1, with D perhaps matching TRBD1 (6 bases). Germline V gene lookup returns CDR1 SGHRS and CDR2 YFSETQ. V shed 3 bases and J shed 0 bases, with 6 bases lying between them. CDR3 size: 13 residues. CDR3 sequence: CASSWTVNTEAFF. The CDR3 region has the DNA TGCGCCAGCAGCTGGACAGTGAACACTGAAGCTTTCTTT.

Ten or more counts support this clone. This chain connects TRBV5-4 to TRBJ2-3; tentatively, D is TRBD1 (6 bases). The CDR3 sequence is 13 residues long. Looked up from germline, CDR1 is SGHNT and CDR2 is YYREEE (reference sequence). The V end lost 4 bases, the J end lost 5 bases, and 11 bases lay between the germline ends. CDR3 sequence reads: CASSTTGKDTQYF. The CDR3 coding sequence is TGTGCCAGCAGCACTACAGGGAAAGATACGCAGTATTTT.

The chain has TRBV7-3 and TRBJ2-1, with a possible D match to TRBD2 (6 bases). Per germline, CDR1 SGHTA and CDR2 FQGTGA. The CDR3 is 15 residues long. Trimming removed 5 bases at V and 4 bases at J, with 15 bases between. The CDR3, as DNA: TGTGCCAGCAGCCCCAACCGGGAGTCGTACAATGAGCAGTTCTTC. Protein: CASSPNRESYNEQFF. Using reference TRBV7-3 and TRBJ2-1 for the parts outside the CDR3, the full variable domain is GAGVSQTPSNKVTEKGKYVELRCDPISGHTALYWYRQSLGQGPEFLIYFQGTGAADDSGLPNDRFFAVRPEGSVSTLKIQRTERGDSAVYLCASSPNRESYNEQFFGPGTRLTVL.

The chain joins TRBV5-1 to TRBJ2-3; 8 nucleotides line up with TRBD1. The CDR3 has 14 amino acids. Unmatched junction bases numbered 6, after V lost 4 bases and J lost 5 bases. Germline V CDR1 and CDR2: SGHRS, YFSETQ. CDR3 sequence: CASSLGQEGDTQYF. CDR3 bases: TGCGCCAGCAGCCTGGGACAGGAGGGAGATACGCAGTATTTT.

This chain connects TRBV6-6 to TRBJ2-7, with a weak D call TRBD2 (6 bases). This CDR3 has 15 amino acids. V was cut by 5 bases and J by 0 bases, with 14 bases left in between. Per germline, CDR1 MNHNY and CDR2 SVGAGI (reference sequence). CDR3 DNA sequence: TGTGCCAGCAGTAGGGGCGGGGAGAACTCCTACGAGCAGTACTTC. The encoded protein is CASSRGGENSYEQYF.

In this sample, this clone turned up a few times. V gene TRBV18 combines with J gene TRBJ2-1, with 11 positions matching TRBD2. This CDR3 spans 19 amino acids. Germline V gives CDR1 KGHSH, CDR2 LQKENI. Trimming cost V 3 bases and J 3 bases; bases outside gene matches: 13. DNA of the CDR3: TGTGCCAGCTCACCGGTGGTAGCGGGAGGGCAAACAGGCTACAATGAGCAGTTCTTC. This gives the protein CASSPVVAGGQTGYNEQFF.